The 28 T cell receptor beta chains in this list originate from one sample, sequenced in a study of T-cell reconstitution after alpha-beta-depleted transplantation in children. As it was prepared, the TCRbeta library received unique molecular identifiers. MiXCR, run by TCRdb on the PCR reads, gives a single entry per CDR3 protein. Counted here are about 360,000 distinct CDR3 sequences, about an eighth occurring once; the ten biggest clones make up approximately 4.2%. Sequenced material: PBMCs, taken from the stem cell graft. All receptors come from a human donor who donated a stem cell graft to a child with Fanconi anemia.

This clonotype appeared a few times. CDR3 coding DNA: TGTGCCATCAGTGACGGAGTAGCTAACTATGGCTACACCTTC. This gives the protein CAISDGVANYGYTF. The J gene is TRBJ1-2, the V gene TRBV10-3, with D unresolved. In germline, CDR1 is ENHRY, CDR2 SYGVKD. There are 14 residues in the CDR3. V gave up 3 bases and J gave up 0 bases, with 8 bases separating them.

The chain recombines TRBV7-7 with TRBJ2-5, with 8 bases identical to TRBD2. Germline CDR1 and CDR2: SSHAT and FNYEAQ (reference sequence). The V gene end was trimmed by 5 bases and the J gene end by 5 bases; junction bases not matched to a gene: 13. The CDR3 contains 16 residues. In DNA form, the CDR3 reads TGTGCCAGCAGCCCCGTCGGGGGGGCCCAGGGGGAGACCCAGTACTTC. It specifies CASSPVGGAQGETQYF.

This clonotype was recorded many times. This sequence joins TRBV4-3 and TRBJ1-6; maybe TRBD1 (6 bases). This CDR3 comprises 16 residues. Germline CDR1 is LGHNA and CDR2 is YSLEER. V was shortened by 0 bases and J by 14 bases, with 20 bases between the two germline ends. The CDR3 nucleotides read TGCGCCAGCAGCCAAGATGAGTTAGGGGGATCTCTCACCCTCCACTTT. Its protein is CASSQDELGGSLTLHF.

This clonotype turned up a few times. The rearrangement uses TRBV25-1 and TRBJ1-3; D not resolved. Germline V gene data show CDR1 as MGHDK and CDR2 as SYGVNS. V lost 5 bases, J lost 4 bases, and 18 bases lay in between. The CDR3 contains 16 residues. DNA for the CDR3: TGTGCCAGCAGTCCTAGGCGATTCGCTGGAGGAAACACCATATATTTT. It encodes CASSPRRFAGGNTIYF.

The rearrangement joins TRBV5-1 to TRBJ2-3; 7 nucleotides match TRBD1. After removal of 4 bases from V and 4 bases from J, the junction contained 12 bases not matched to a gene. The CDR3 spans 16 residues. CDR1 is SGHRS, CDR2 YFSETQ, per germline. The CDR3 protein is CASSHKTGFDADTQYF. For the CDR3, the DNA is TGCGCCAGCAGCCACAAGACAGGGTTCGACGCAGATACGCAGTATTTT.

This clonotype was counted many times. The genes are TRBV12-3 or TRBV12-4 and TRBJ1-1; 7 positions agree with TRBD1. V gave up 7 bases and J gave up 1 base; unmatched junction bases: 6. The CDR3 covers 14 residues. This chain's CDR3 is CASTSGQRNTEAFF. The DNA of the CDR3 is TGTGCCAGCACTTCGGGACAGAGGAACACTGAAGCTTTCTTT.

This clonotype has a count of ten or more. This rearrangement joins TRBV29-1 to TRBJ2-3, with D unclear. Germline V gene lookup returns CDR1 SQVTM and CDR2 ANQGSEA. The CDR3 totals 13 residues. V was trimmed by 6 bases and J by 2 bases, leaving 12 bases between them. In nucleotides, the CDR3 is TGCAGCGTGCAGGCCAGGATCACAGATACGCAGTATTTT. This sequence encodes CSVQARITDTQYF.

This clonotype was recorded a few times. The chain is built from TRBV7-8 and TRBJ1-1; D possibly corresponds to TRBD1 (5 bases). CDR1 and CDR2 (germline): SGHVS, FQNEAQ. V dropped 5 bases and J dropped 1 base, with 11 bases sitting between them. The CDR3 length is 14 residues. The DNA of the CDR3 is TGTGCCAGCAGCGAGGGGACGAGGAACACTGAAGCTTTCTTT. It translates to CASSEGTRNTEAFF. The full variable domain, in which reference TRBV7-8 and TRBJ1-1 provide the parts outside the CDR3, is GAGVSQSPRYKVAKRGQDVALRCDPISGHVSLFWYQQALGQGPEFLTYFQNEAQLDKSGLPSDRFFAERPEGSVSTLKIQRTQQEDSAVYLCASSEGTRNTEAFFGQGTRLTVV.

In its sample, this clonotype was seen a few times. The gene calls are TRBV18 and TRBJ2-1; 8 bases are shared with TRBD2. This CDR3 has 15 residues. V dropped 2 bases and J dropped 7; count of bases not matched to a gene: 7. Per germline, CDR1 KGHSH and CDR2 LQKENI. The CDR3 loop is CASSPGGGGPNEQFF. The DNA of the CDR3 is TGTGCCAGCTCACCAGGAGGCGGGGGGCCTAATGAGCAGTTCTTC. Complete variable domain (other parts from reference TRBV18 and TRBJ2-1): NAGVMQNPRHLVRRRGQEARLRCSPMKGHSHVYWYRQLPEEGLKFMVYLQKENIIDESGMPKERFSAEFPKEGPSILRIQQVVRGDSAAYFCASSPGGGGPNEQFFGPGTRLTVL.

The chain joins TRBV29-1 to TRBJ2-2; tentative D call: TRBD1 (6 bases). There are 13 residues in the CDR3. Trimming took 4 bases from V and 3 from J, leaving 9 bases between them. Looked up from germline, CDR1 is SQVTM and CDR2 is ANQGSEA. In DNA form, the CDR3 reads TGCAGCGTTGCAGGGGTGGACACCGGGGAGCTGTTTTTT. Its protein product is CSVAGVDTGELFF.

This sequence joins TRBV5-1 and TRBJ1-1, with D unresolved. In germline, CDR1 is SGHRS, CDR2 YFSETQ. V shed 5 bases and J shed 6 bases, with 14 bases lying between them. This CDR3 spans 13 amino acids. CDR3 residues: CASSRVSVAEAFF. In DNA, the CDR3 is TGCGCCAGCAGTAGGGTTTCGGTCGCTGAAGCTTTCTTT.

The sample holds a few counts of this clonotype. The chain carries TRBV18 and TRBJ2-2; D gene ambiguous. This CDR3 is built from 15 residues. The ends were cut back, 3 bases at V and 2 bases at J, with 10 bases in the middle. Germline V gene sequence: CDR1 KGHSH, CDR2 LQKENI. Here the CDR3 reads CASSPLDQNTGELFF. CDR3 coding DNA: TGTGCCAGCTCACCCCTTGACCAAAACACCGGGGAGCTGTTTTTT.

The chain employs TRBV7-8 and TRBJ2-5; TRBD2 agrees at 8 bases. This CDR3 spans 16 amino acids. With V trimmed by 3 bases and J by 5 bases, 11 bases remained unmatched. Germline V gives CDR1 SGHVS, CDR2 FQNEAQ. The CDR3 sequence: CASSLGAGEGLETQYF. CDR3 DNA: TGTGCCAGCAGCTTGGGAGCGGGGGAAGGTTTGGAGACCCAGTACTTC.

This clonotype has more than one count but fewer than ten. The chain employs TRBV18 and TRBJ1-2; 7 bases are a match to TRBD1. The germline CDR1 and CDR2 sequences are KGHSH and LQKENI. The ends lost 2 bases at V and 5 bases at J; junction bases unmatched: 8. CDR3 length: 15 amino acids. The CDR3 DNA sequence: TGTGCCAGCTCACCATCCCACGGGACAGAATATGGCTACACCTTC. Encoded protein: CASSPSHGTEYGYTF.

For the CDR3, the DNA is TGTGCCAGCAGCCCGGAGGAACGGCAGGGGGCTTTGTCAGATACGCAGTATTTT. Its protein is CASSPEERQGALSDTQYF. J is TRBJ2-3 and V is TRBV11-1; TRBD1 matches 8 bases. The CDR3 consists of 18 residues. The J segment lost 4 bases and the V segment lost 5 bases, leaving 17 bases of the junction unmatched. Germline CDR1 SGHAT, CDR2 FQDESV (reference sequence).

This clonotype was recorded at least ten times. The chain is built from TRBV7-2 and TRBJ1-5; 7 bases are a match to TRBD1. The CDR3 spans 14 residues. V lost 5 bases and J lost 4; bases outside the gene matches: 5. Looked up from germline, CDR1 is SGHTA and CDR2 is FQGNSA. The CDR3 coding sequence is TGTGCCAGCAGCCGAGACAGGGTAAATCAGCCCCAGCATTTT. Its protein is CASSRDRVNQPQHF.

The gene calls are TRBV7-2 and TRBJ2-2; D is unresolved. Germline assignment: CDR1 SGHTA and CDR2 FQGNSA. The CDR3 sequence is 15 residues long. Trimming removed 2 bases from V and 0 bases from J, with 7 bases in between. The CDR3 bases are TGTGCCAGCAGCTTACAGCTCGCGAACACCGGGGAGCTGTTTTTT. It translates to CASSLQLANTGELFF. The full variable domain, with the rest looked up from reference TRBV7-2 and TRBJ2-2, is GAGVSQSPSNKVTEKGKDVELRCDPISGHTALYWYRQSLGQGLEFLIYFQGNSAPDKSGLPSDRFSAERTGGSVSTLTIQRTQQEDSAVYLCASSLQLANTGELFFGEGSRLTVL.

This clonotype was picked up a small number of times. The genes are TRBV5-1 and TRBJ1-1, with D perhaps TRBD1 (5 bases). The germline V and J ends were trimmed by 0 bases and 8 bases, with 11 bases remaining between them. CDR1 and CDR2 from the germline V gene are SGHRS and YFSETQ. This CDR3 contains 13 residues. DNA for the CDR3: TGCGCCAGCAGCTTGGACCACGGGACGGAAGCTTTCTTT. It is translated as CASSLDHGTEAFF.

A note on this clonotype: The CDR3 does not end in the conserved phenylalanine or tryptophan, so this is likely a read error. This rearrangement joins TRBV18 to TRBJ1-4, with D perhaps TRBD1 (5 bases). This CDR3 comprises 14 residues. Germline CDR1 reads KGHSH; CDR2 reads LQKENI. CDR3: CARSLGPLDEKLFY. CDR3 in DNA: TGTGCCCGCTCGCTGGGACCCCTGGATGAAAAACTGTTTTAT.

The chain links TRBV18 to TRBJ2-7; perhaps TRBD2 as D (7 bases). Germline V gene lookup returns CDR1 KGHSH and CDR2 LQKENI. V lost 2 bases and J lost 2, with 10 bases in between. The CDR3 contains 14 residues. The CDR3 spells CASSPRGGAYEQYF. The CDR3 DNA sequence: TGTGCCAGCTCACCAAGGGGGGGGGCCTACGAGCAGTACTTC.

The genes are TRBV20-1 and TRBJ1-1; tentatively, D is TRBD1 (6 bases). Trimming pared 0 bases from V and 5 bases from J, leaving 22 bases between. The CDR3 loop spans 17 amino acids. Germline V gene lookup returns CDR1 DFQATT and CDR2 SNEGSKA (reference sequence). The CDR3 reads CSARDEGGKKGRTEAFF. The CDR3 region has the DNA TGCAGTGCTAGAGATGAGGGGGGGAAAAAGGGAAGGACTGAAGCTTTCTTT.

The chain employs TRBV6-5 and TRBJ1-6, with D perhaps TRBD1 (5 bases). Deletions cut 4 bases from V and 10 bases from J, with 17 bases between. The CDR3 is 15 residues long. CDR1 MNHEY and CDR2 SVGAGI come from the germline V gene. CDR3 region: CASSSLGQGESPLHF. CDR3 in DNA: TGTGCCAGCAGTTCCCTTGGCCAGGGAGAGTCACCCCTCCACTTT.

The J gene is TRBJ2-5, the V gene TRBV18; TRBD2 might be the D (5 bases). Germline-derived CDR1 and CDR2 are KGHSH and LQKENI. The CDR3 covers 14 residues. Between the trimmed V and J ends, which lost 1 base and 2 bases, there was a span of 8 bases. CDR3 coding DNA: TGTGCCAGCTCACCACTACTAGATCAAGAGACCCAGTACTTC. Its protein product is CASSPLLDQETQYF.

V usage is TRBV28 and J usage is TRBJ2-2; 8 bases are a match to TRBD2. From germline, CDR1 is MDHEN and CDR2 SYDVKM. Losses at the gene ends were 3 bases for V and 5 bases for J; bases not matched to a gene: 5. The CDR3 has 15 amino acids. The CDR3 DNA follows: TGTGCCAGCAGTTTCCTCGGGAGGGGAACCGGGGAGCTGTTTTTT. Protein: CASSFLGRGTGELFF. Complete variable domain (other parts from reference TRBV28 and TRBJ2-2): DVKVTQSSRYLVKRTGEKVFLECVQDMDHENMFWYRQDPGLGLRLIYFSYDVKMKEKGDIPEGYSVSREKKERFSLILESASTNQTSMYLCASSFLGRGTGELFFGEGSRLTVL.

V usage is TRBV7-8 and J usage is TRBJ2-7; weak D call: TRBD1 (6 bases). V was cut by 4 bases and J by 2 bases, with 15 bases left in between. Germline V CDR1 and CDR2: SGHVS, FQNEAQ. The CDR3 extends over 15 amino acids. The CDR3 here is CASSSTGRSPYEQYF. In nucleotides, the CDR3 is TGTGCCAGCAGCTCTACAGGGAGAAGTCCCTACGAGCAGTACTTC.

This clonotype was seen at least ten times. DNA of the CDR3: TGTGCCAGCAGCTTAGCCCGGGGGGGAAACACCGGGGAGCTGTTTTTT. Translating gives CASSLARGGNTGELFF. The chain carries TRBV7-2 and TRBJ2-2; the match to TRBD2 covers 8 bases. Germline assignment: CDR1 SGHTA and CDR2 FQGNSA. J was trimmed by 2 bases and V by 0 bases; bases with no gene match: 2. This CDR3 region has 16 residues. The variable domain in full, completed from reference TRBV7-2 and TRBJ2-2, reads GAGVSQSPSNKVTEKGKDVELRCDPISGHTALYWYRQSLGQGLEFLIYFQGNSAPDKSGLPSDRFSAERTGGSVSTLTIQRTQQEDSAVYLCASSLARGGNTGELFFGEGSRLTVL.

In this sample, this clonotype turned up many times. Here the CDR3 reads CASSFYPGGFEGQYV. Here the CDR3 DNA reads TGCGCCAGCAGCTTTTACCCCGGGGGCTTCGAGGGGCAGTACGTC. V and J are TRBV5-1 and TRBJ2-7; the D call may be TRBD1 or TRBD2 (6 bases each). Germline V gene lookup returns CDR1 SGHRS and CDR2 YFSETQ. V was clipped by 2 bases and J by 9 bases, with 21 bases between them. The CDR3 is 15 amino acids.

The chain links TRBV29-1 to TRBJ2-1; TRBD1 agrees at 8 bases. This CDR3 region has 11 residues. Germline CDR1 SQVTM, CDR2 ANQGSEA. After removal of 7 bases from V and 15 bases from J, the junction contained 11 bases not matched to a gene. CDR3 amino acids: CSAHGQGPLFF. In nucleotides, the CDR3 is TGCAGCGCCCATGGACAGGGTCCTCTGTTCTTC.